One T cell receptor beta chain is described in this entry. V lost 3 bases and J lost 1, with 13 bases in between. The CDR3 covers 15 residues. The germline V gene encodes CDR1 SGDLS and CDR2 YYNGEE. Patients got ipilimumab 1 mg/kg beginning 14 to 28 days post-transplant. Patients got 3 mg/kg IV nivolumab weeks 1, 4, 7, 10, then biweekly through week 26. This specimen belongs to a study of ipilimumab plus nivolumab after autologous stem cell transplantation. Clones were read by immunoSEQ multiplex PCR, and TCRdb kept only the in-frame ones, dropping some. The sample has around 13,000 clones; 73% are singletons.

The TCR sequence derives from a male donor with diffuse large B-cell lymphoma. Material: PBMCs, obtained in a trial of ipilimumab plus nivolumab as post-transplant consolidation. The gene calls are TRBV9 and TRBJ2-5, with unresolved D. In DNA form, the CDR3 reads TGTGCCAGCAGCGGCGATGCCCAGACCCAAGAGACCCAGTACTTC. Protein sequence: CASSGDAQTQETQYF.